These T cell receptor beta chains were read from a single sample in a study of CD8 T cells in ankylosing spondylitis. TCRdb processed the 5' RACE reads anew with MiXCR; each CDR3 protein has one entry. This sample has some 150,000 distinct CDR3 sequences, with approximately 10% found just once. Sequenced: blood, either unsorted or a sorted T cell fraction (not recorded which). The receptors originated from a female donor with ankylosing spondylitis or in good health (not recorded which). Both conserved end residues are part of each CDR3. The order of the fields is V gene, clone size, J gene, D gene, CDR3 DNA, CDR3 protein. A D gene is named only where the DNA matches it firmly. Expanded clones are given a class, and other clones once, few, many or no size at all.

v_call: TRBV12-3/TRBV12-4
clone_size: many
j_call: TRBJ2-2
d_call: .
cdr3_nt: TGTGCCAGCAGTTCAGGGACTTCGGGTAATACCGGGGAGCTGTTTTTT
cdr3_aa: CASSSGTSGNTGELFF

v_call: TRBV19
clone_size: many
j_call: TRBJ1-5
d_call: TRBD1
cdr3_nt: TGTGCCAGTAGTATCGAGCAGGGGGGTCAGCCCCAGCATTTT
cdr3_aa: CASSIEQGGQPQHF

v_call: TRBV20-1
clone_size: .
j_call: TRBJ2-5
d_call: .
cdr3_nt: TGCAGTGCCCCGCAGGCGGGATACCAACGAGGGACCCAGTACTTC
cdr3_aa: CSAPQAGYQRGTQYF

v_call: TRBV21-1
clone_size: many
j_call: TRBJ1-5
d_call: .
cdr3_nt: TGTGCCAGCAGCTTCCTCCTTACAGGGATTCGCAATCAGCCCCAGCATTTT
cdr3_aa: CASSFLLTGIRNQPQHF

v_call: TRBV5-6
clone_size: many
j_call: TRBJ1-1
d_call: .
cdr3_nt: TGTGCCAGCAGTTCGTTAGTAGTCCTCGGGGACCGAGCTTTCTTT
cdr3_aa: CASSSLVVLGDRAFF

v_call: TRBV29-1
clone_size: once
j_call: TRBJ1-1
d_call: TRBD1
cdr3_nt: TGCAGCAGAGAGACAGGGGTTAGGACTGAAGCTCTCTTT
cdr3_aa: CSRETGVRTEALF

v_call: TRBV29-1
clone_size: many
j_call: TRBJ2-2
d_call: .
cdr3_nt: TGCAGCGTTGGGCATTCCACCGGGGAGCTGTTTTTT
cdr3_aa: CSVGHSTGELFF

v_call: TRBV5-1
clone_size: many
j_call: TRBJ2-2
d_call: .
cdr3_nt: TGCGCCAGCAGCTTGGGCGGGAAGGTGATGCAGGGATGGACCGGGGAGCTGTTTTTT
cdr3_aa: CASSLGGKVMQGWTGELFF

v_call: TRBV7-3
clone_size: few
j_call: TRBJ2-5
d_call: .
cdr3_nt: TGTGCCAGCAGCCCCACAGTATCGGAAAGAGAGACCCAGTACTTC
cdr3_aa: CASSPTVSERETQYF

v_call: TRBV20-1
clone_size: many
j_call: TRBJ2-7
d_call: .
cdr3_nt: TGCAGTGCTAGCCGGACAGTCGTCGAGCAGTACTTC
cdr3_aa: CSASRTVVEQYF

v_call: TRBV6-5
clone_size: many
j_call: TRBJ2-1
d_call: TRBD2
cdr3_nt: TGTGCCAGCAGTTACTTTCTAGCGGGGGGGTACAATGAGCAGTTCTTC
cdr3_aa: CASSYFLAGGYNEQFF

v_call: TRBV2
clone_size: .
j_call: TRBJ1-5
d_call: TRBD1
cdr3_nt: TGTGCCAGCAGGGACAGGGCGAACACCAGACAGCCCCAGCATTTT
cdr3_aa: CASRDRANTRQPQHF

v_call: TRBV7-2
clone_size: .
j_call: TRBJ2-1
d_call: .
cdr3_nt: TGTGCCAGCAGCTTATGGGGGGACCGATCCCACAATGAGCAGTTCTTC
cdr3_aa: CASSLWGDRSHNEQFF

v_call: TRBV20-1
clone_size: many
j_call: TRBJ1-6
d_call: .
cdr3_nt: TGCAGTGCTAGAGGGCTGGGGGTAGGTGCGGATTCACCCCTCCACTTT
cdr3_aa: CSARGLGVGADSPLHF

v_call: TRBV7-2
clone_size: few
j_call: TRBJ2-1
d_call: .
cdr3_nt: TGTGCCAGCAGCTTTGGGAACCTACCTGGTGAGCAGTTCTTC
cdr3_aa: CASSFGNLPGEQFF